This T cell receptor (beta chain) derives from a study of CD8+CD57+ T cells in acquired aplastic anemia. Overall study: The DNA of sorted CD4+ and CD8+ cells averaged approximately 3.2 ug. Reads per healthy sample averaged approximately 9.9 million (CD4+) and some 11 million (CD8+).

Genomic DNA templated the TCR beta VDJ and CDR3 profiling. TCRdb passed the reads through MiXCR, listing each CDR3 protein once. The sample lists roughly 420,000 distinct CDR3 sequences, around 68% occurring once. The CDR3 covers 12 residues. CDR1 and CDR2 from the germline V gene are MGHDK and SYGVNS. V was cut by 6 bases and J by 10 bases, with 12 bases left in between. The chain has TRBV25-1 and TRBJ1-4; weak D call: TRBD1 (6 bases). The receptor was derived from a human donor in good health, serving as a control. Input material: sorted CD4+, CD8+, or CD8+CD57+ T cells (not recorded which) from PBMCs. The CDR3 DNA follows: TGTGCCAGCAGCCATCGAGGGGGAAAACTGTTTTTT. It encodes CASSHRGGKLFF.